Reported below is one T cell receptor beta chain. Its matching antigen is unknown. Produced via immunoSEQ multiplex PCR; TCRdb's table is partial and in-frame only. This sample carries 80,000 to 90,000 clones, roughly nine tenths of them seen once, and the ten largest clones take around 2%. This record comes from a study of T cell responses to AZD1222 COVID-19 vaccine. Study-wide results and caveats: Vaccine-associated CD4 TCRs ranged over spike, dominating at 160-218 and 743-854.

Germline CDR1 MNHEY, CDR2 SMNVEV (reference sequence). V shed 6 bases, J shed 4 bases, and the junction held 4 bases outside the gene matches. The CDR3 length is 13 residues. Specimen: peripheral blood, collected on day 0 of AZD1222 vaccination. The sequence derives from an adult in good health. The chain has TRBV27 and TRBJ1-2, with 8 positions matching TRBD1. Here the CDR3 reads CASSQTGAYGYTF. The CDR3, as DNA: TGTGCCAGCAGCCAGACAGGGGCCTATGGCTACACCTTC.